Listed below are T cell receptor beta chains from one sample, sequenced in a study of T cell repertoires in ileal Crohn's disease. The assay was immunoSEQ multiplex PCR, and TCRdb's table has in-frame clones only and misses some. The table lists about 17,000 clones, approximately 82% of them singletons, with about a tenth in the top ten. Sequencing was performed on ileal tissue. These receptors were obtained from an adult with Crohn's disease. Both conserved end residues are part of each CDR3. The D gene is left open where the match is weak. Size values are once, few and many counts, or a class for expanded clones, and some rows have none.

CDR3,DNA,V,size,D,J
CASRPERGGLETQYF,TGTGCCAGCAGACCCGAGCGGGGGGGCCTGGAGACCCAGTACTTC,TRBV11-2,NA,TRBD2,TRBJ2-5
CASSRGDQNSPLHF,TGTGCCAGCAGCCGGGGGGATCAGAATTCACCCCTCCACTTT,TRBV9,NA,NA,TRBJ1-6
CAWRRGQVDEKLFF,TGTGCCTGGAGGCGGGGACAGGTCGATGAAAAACTGTTTTTT,TRBV30,NA,TRBD1,TRBJ1-4
CASSPSGAGANVLTF,TGTGCCAGCAGCCCAAGCGGGGCCGGGGCCAACGTCCTGACTTTC,TRBV13,NA,TRBD2,TRBJ2-6
CASSISGEGTGELFF,TGTGCCAGTAGTATATCAGGGGAGGGCACCGGGGAGCTGTTTTTT,TRBV19,NA,NA,TRBJ2-2
CASSFGAGPYNEQFF,TGCGCCAGCAGCTTCGGAGCGGGACCCTACAATGAGCAGTTCTTC,TRBV5-1,NA,TRBD2,TRBJ2-1
CASTQGRADKQFF,TGCGCCAGCACCCAAGGGAGGGCCGACAAGCAGTTCTTC,TRBV4-1,NA,TRBD2,TRBJ2-1
CASKAGPDFYEQYF,TGCGCCAGCAAGGCAGGCCCAGATTTCTACGAGCAGTACTTC,TRBV5-1,NA,NA,TRBJ2-7
CASSPRDREGVLHF,TGTGCCAGCAGCCCTAGGGACAGGGAGGGGGTCCTCCACTTT,TRBV9,NA,TRBD1,TRBJ1-6
CASSLRAGSGTEAFF,TGTGCCAGCAGCTTAAGGGCCGGTAGCGGCACTGAAGCTTTCTTT,TRBV7-9,NA,NA,TRBJ1-1
CASSTSGGYEQYF,TGTGCCAGCAGTACTAGCGGGGGTTACGAGCAGTACTTC,TRBV11-1,NA,TRBD2,TRBJ2-7
CASSPTQDQPQHF,TGTGCCAGCTCACCGACACAAGATCAGCCCCAGCATTTT,TRBV18,once,NA,TRBJ1-5
CASSRRDTPMNTEAFF,TGCGCCAGCAGTCGAAGGGACACCCCGATGAACACTGAAGCTTTCTTT,TRBV23-1,NA,NA,TRBJ1-1
CASSSRTGGINEKLFF,TGTGCCAGCAGCTCGAGGACAGGGGGGATTAATGAAAAACTGTTTTTT,TRBV7-2,few,TRBD1,TRBJ1-4
CASSPWTGPRGGLHF,TGTGCCAGCAGTCCATGGACAGGGCCCCGAGGGGGACTCCACTTT,TRBV6-5,NA,TRBD1,TRBJ1-6
CASSQDPASQPQHF,TGCGCCAGCAGCCAGGATCCCGCTAGCCAGCCCCAGCATTTT,TRBV5-1,NA,NA,TRBJ1-5
CSGGQLNTEAFF,TGCAGCGGCGGACAGCTGAACACTGAAGCTTTCTTT,TRBV29-1,NA,NA,TRBJ1-1
CASSLRGRGNYGYTF,TGCGCCAGCAGCTTGAGAGGGCGGGGGAACTATGGCTACACCTTC,TRBV5-1,NA,NA,TRBJ1-2
CASTLQGSDYGYTF,TGTGCCAGCACCCTCCAAGGGAGTGACTATGGCTACACCTTC,TRBV7-9,NA,NA,TRBJ1-2
CASSFPKMRAGANVLTF,TGTGCCAGCAGCTTCCCCAAAATGCGCGCTGGGGCCAACGTCCTGACTTTC,TRBV7-9,few,NA,TRBJ2-6
CASSPRTSGATGANVLTF,TGCGCCAGCAGCCCCAGGACTAGCGGGGCTACCGGGGCCAACGTCCTGACTTTC,TRBV4-1,NA,TRBD2,TRBJ2-6
CASSLGRDTQYF,TGTGCCAGCAGCTTGGGGAGGGATACGCAGTATTTT,TRBV5-6,few,NA,TRBJ2-3
CASRQSSYNSPLHF,TGTGCCAGTAGACAGAGCTCCTATAATTCACCCCTCCACTTT,TRBV19,NA,NA,TRBJ1-6
CASSLSGGASYNEQFF,TGTGCCAGCAGTTTGAGCGGGGGGGCTTCCTACAATGAGCAGTTCTTC,TRBV7-2,NA,TRBD2,TRBJ2-1
CASSLATGAATGELFF,TGCGCCAGCAGCTTGGCCACTGGGGCGGCCACCGGGGAGCTGTTTTTT,TRBV5-1,NA,NA,TRBJ2-2
CASSFPTEGTEAFF,TGTGCCAGCAGCTTCCCCACAGAGGGAACTGAAGCTTTCTTT,TRBV13,NA,NA,TRBJ1-1
CASSIDGLGEQYF,TGTGCCAGTAGTATAGACGGACTCGGCGAGCAGTACTTC,TRBV19,NA,NA,TRBJ2-7